This T cell receptor beta chain was captured by sequencing in a study of blood T cell repertoires in COVID-19. Study-level information: The United States, Italy and Spain supplied acute and convalescent COVID-19 samples. T cells, B-cell-depleted T cells, or PBMCs supplied cDNA or gDNA.

Original processing methods: The assay estimated nucleated cells by amplifying reference gene primers. TCRdb's table, derived via immunoSEQ multiplex PCR, lists solely in-frame clones and lacks some. The V and J calls and clone size were taken over from that table, and D and trimming were inferred from the DNA. The table shows about 200,000 clones, with roughly 80% occurring only once. The CDR3 sequence is 17 residues long. Germline-derived CDR1 and CDR2 are SGHAT and FQNNGV. V lost 0 bases, J lost 3 bases, and 3 bases stayed unmatched. The rearrangement joins TRBV11-2 to TRBJ2-2; 11 positions match TRBD2. The specimen sequenced was peripheral blood. This sequence was found in a woman older than 75 with acute or convalescent COVID-19. The CDR3 is CASSLDRLAGHTGELFF. CDR3 coding DNA: TGTGCCAGCAGCTTAGATAGACTAGCGGGGCACACCGGGGAGCTGTTTTTT.